One and the same sample provided the 3 T cell receptor beta chains below, sequenced in a study of glioma-infiltrating T cells after dendritic cell vaccination. Noted time point: after dendritic cell vaccination, including at tumor progression/relapse. TCRdb's copy holds only in-frame clones and misses some; the assay was immunoSEQ multiplex PCR. The table records some 110,000 clones, 90% of them present only once. The sample here was blood, taken after dendritic cell vaccination. These receptors originate from a human donor with glioblastoma.

This rearrangement joins TRBV6-1 to TRBJ2-3; D might be TRBD2 (5 bases). CDR3 length: 13 amino acids. V was cut by 1 base and J by 4 bases, with 6 bases left in between. Per the germline V gene, CDR1 is MNHNS and CDR2 is SASEGT. The CDR3 is CASSEGGSDTQYF. As DNA, the CDR3 is TGTGCCAGCAGTGAAGGAGGGTCAGATACGCAGTATTTT.

The chain recombines TRBV5-4 with TRBJ2-7; D remains unclear. Trimming removed 3 bases at V and 5 bases at J, with 15 bases between. Germline CDR1 SGHNT, CDR2 YYREEE (reference sequence). The CDR3 runs to 14 residues. DNA of the CDR3: TGTGCCAGCAGCTCCGCCGGTACAGTACACGAGCAGTACTTC. Translation gives CASSSAGTVHEQYF.

The chain joins TRBV5-1 to TRBJ1-1, with D possibly being TRBD1 (6 bases). The CDR3 is made up of 13 amino acids. The ends were cut back, 3 bases at V and 8 bases at J, with 14 bases in the middle. Germline assignment: CDR1 SGHRS and CDR2 YFSETQ. CDR3 sequence (DNA): TGCGCCAGCAGCTCGCCCCCTGGGACAGAAGCTTTCTTT. It encodes CASSSPPGTEAFF.